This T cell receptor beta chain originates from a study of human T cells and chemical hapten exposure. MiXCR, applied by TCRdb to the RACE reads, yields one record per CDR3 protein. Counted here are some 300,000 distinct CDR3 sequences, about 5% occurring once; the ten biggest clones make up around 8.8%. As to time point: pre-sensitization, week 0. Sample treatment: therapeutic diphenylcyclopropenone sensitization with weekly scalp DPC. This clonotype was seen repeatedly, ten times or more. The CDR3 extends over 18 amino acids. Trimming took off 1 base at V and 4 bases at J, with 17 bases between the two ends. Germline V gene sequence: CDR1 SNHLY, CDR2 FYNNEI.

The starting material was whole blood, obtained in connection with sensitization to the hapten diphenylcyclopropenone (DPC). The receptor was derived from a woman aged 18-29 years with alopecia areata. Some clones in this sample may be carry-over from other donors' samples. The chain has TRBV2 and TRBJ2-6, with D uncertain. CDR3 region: CASSEGEVVTAGANVLTF. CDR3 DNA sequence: TGTGCCAGCAGTGAAGGTGAGGTGGTCACGGCGGGGGCCAACGTCCTGACTTTC.